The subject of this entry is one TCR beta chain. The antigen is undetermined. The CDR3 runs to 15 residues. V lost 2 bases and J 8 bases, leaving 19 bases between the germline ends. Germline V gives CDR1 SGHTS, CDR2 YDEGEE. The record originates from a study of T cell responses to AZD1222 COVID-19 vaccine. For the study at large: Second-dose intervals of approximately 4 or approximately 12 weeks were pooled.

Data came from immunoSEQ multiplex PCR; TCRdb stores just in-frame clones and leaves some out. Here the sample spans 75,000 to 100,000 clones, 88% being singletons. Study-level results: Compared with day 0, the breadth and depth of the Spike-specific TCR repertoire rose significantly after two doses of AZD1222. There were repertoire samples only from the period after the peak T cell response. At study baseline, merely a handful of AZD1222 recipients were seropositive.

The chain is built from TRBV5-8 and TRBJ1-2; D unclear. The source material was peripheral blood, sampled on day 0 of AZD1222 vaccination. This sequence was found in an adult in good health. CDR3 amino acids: CASSFGGRAPGGYTF. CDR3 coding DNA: TGTGCCAGCAGCTTTGGTGGACGGGCCCCCGGAGGCTACACCTTC.